These 18 T cell receptor beta chains came from one sample sequenced in a study of control samples from healthy donors and cancer patients. Using immunoSEQ multiplex PCR, the repertoire was profiled, and TCRdb retains in-frame clones only, with some absent. Of 120,000 or so clones detected, less than 95% appear once; the ten largest clones hold 3.6%. The sequenced sample consisted of blood. These receptors were taken from a man aged 30 to 45 in good health.

The chain links TRBV5-1 to TRBJ2-6; the D gene is possibly TRBD1 (6 bases). Germline CDR1 is SGHRS and CDR2 is YFSETQ. V was cut by 0 bases and J by 0 bases, with 16 bases left in between. The length of the CDR3 is 19 residues. The CDR3 sequence is CASSLARAGVVSGANVLTF. The CDR3, as DNA: TGCGCCAGCAGCTTGGCCAGAGCAGGGGTGGTCTCTGGGGCCAACGTCCTGACTTTC. Full variable domain (remainder filled in from reference TRBV5-1 and TRBJ2-6): KAGVTQTPRYLIKTRGQQVTLSCSPISGHRSVSWYQQTPGQGLQFLFEYFSETQRNKGNFPGRFSGRQFSNSRSEMNVSTLELGDSALYLCASSLARAGVVSGANVLTFGAGSRLTVL.

This clone has just one count. The V call is TRBV19, the J call TRBJ2-1, with TRBD2 identical over 11 bases. There are 17 residues in the CDR3. V dropped 4 bases and J dropped 0; count of bases not matched to a gene: 5. Germline assignment: CDR1 LNHDA and CDR2 SQIVND (reference sequence). This chain's CDR3 is CASSRLAGGGSYNEQFF. The CDR3 DNA reads TGTGCCAGTAGTAGGCTAGCGGGGGGCGGCTCCTACAATGAGCAGTTCTTC.

This clone is a singleton in its sample. The CDR3 reads CASSPRDVGTANYGYTF. In nucleotides, the CDR3 is TGTGCCAGCAGCCCCCGGGACGTGGGTACTGCTAACTATGGCTACACCTTC. The gene calls are TRBV7-4 and TRBJ1-2; TRBD1 might be the D (5 bases). CDR1 and CDR2 from the germline V gene are SGHVT and SQSDAQ. The CDR3 consists of 17 residues. Trimming cost V 5 bases and J 0 bases, with 19 bases left between them.

This chain joins TRBV11-2 and TRBJ2-7, with 7 bases identical to TRBD2. This CDR3 has 14 residues. In germline, CDR1 is SGHAT, CDR2 FQNNGV. V was clipped by 4 bases and J by 5 bases; unmatched bases: 8. The CDR3, as DNA: TGTGCCAGCAGCTCAGGGAGTGGGAGGGACGAGCAGTACTTC. The encoded protein is CASSSGSGRDEQYF.

In this sample, this clone turned up once. CDR3: CASSPPRSGEHDEQFF. The CDR3 DNA is TGTGCCAGCTCACCCCCGAGGAGCGGGGAACACGATGAGCAGTTCTTC. The rearrangement uses TRBV18 and TRBJ2-1; TRBD2 matches at 7 bases. CDR3 size: 16 residues. Looked up from germline, CDR1 is KGHSH and CDR2 is LQKENI. The ends lost 3 bases at V and 8 bases at J; junction bases unmatched: 13.

This clone came up once. V is TRBV21-1 and J is TRBJ2-7; the table calls TRBD1, which could not be checked here. TRBV21-1 is shown as a pseudogene. The CDR3 runs to 18 residues. The CDR3 spells CASSNNEGKGAGVYEQYF. Written as DNA, the CDR3 is TGTGCCAGCAGCAATAACGAAGGAAAGGGGGCTGGTGTGTACGAGCAGTACTTC.

This rearrangement joins TRBV4-1 to TRBJ2-7; 14 bases are shared with TRBD2. Trimming cost V 4 bases and J 8 bases; bases outside gene matches: 4. Germline V lookup: CDR1 MGHRA, CDR2 YSYEKL. This CDR3 contains 14 residues. This chain's CDR3 is CASSRLAGGSKQYF. The CDR3 bases are TGCGCCAGCAGCCGACTAGCGGGGGGGTCGAAGCAGTACTTC.

This chain links TRBV3-1 (or the pseudogene TRBV3-2) with TRBJ1-1; D is uncertain. V lost 4 bases and J lost 3, with 6 bases in between. Germline V lookup: CDR1 LGHDT, CDR2 YNNKEL (reference sequence). The CDR3 has 12 residues. CDR3 in DNA: TGTGCCAGCAGCCCACGGGACACTGAAGCTTTCTTT. Its translation is CASSPRDTEAFF.

The chain couples TRBV18 to TRBJ2-1; 11 nucleotides align to TRBD2. The germline V gene encodes CDR1 KGHSH and CDR2 LQKENI. With V trimmed by 6 bases and J by 4 bases, 5 bases remained unmatched. This CDR3 is 15 amino acids long. The CDR3 bases are TGTGCCAGCTCCCCGACTAGCGGGGCTTACAATGAGCAGTTCTTC. Translated: CASSPTSGAYNEQFF.

V is TRBV24-1 and J is TRBJ2-7; TRBD1 matches 9 bases. The CDR3 loop spans 16 amino acids. The trim removed 2 bases at V and 5 bases at J, leaving 9 bases unmatched. From germline, CDR1 is KGHDR and CDR2 SFDVKD. CDR3 in DNA: TGTGCCACCAGTGATTCGGCTGGACAGGGGCACCACGAGCAGTACTTC. Translated, it gives CATSDSAGQGHHEQYF.

The V gene is TRBV7-2, the J gene TRBJ2-7, with 9 nucleotides matching TRBD1. CDR1 SGHTA and CDR2 FQGNSA come from the germline V gene. The CDR3 is 14 residues long. V lost 9 bases, J lost 7 bases, and 13 bases stayed unmatched. For the CDR3, the DNA is TGTGCCAGAAACTCCGGGACAGGGATTTGGGAGCAGTACTTC. Protein sequence: CARNSGTGIWEQYF.

The chain combines TRBV28 with TRBJ1-6, with 12 bases aligning to TRBD1. In germline, CDR1 is MDHEN, CDR2 SYDVKM. This CDR3 is built from 16 residues. V trimming: 6 bases; J trimming: 8 bases; junction bases outside the gene matches: 8. In DNA form, the CDR3 reads TGTGCCAGCAGAATCGGGACAGGGGGCGCTTATTCACCCCTCCACTTT. Its protein product is CASRIGTGGAYSPLHF.

This rearrangement joins TRBV18 to TRBJ2-2; 9 nucleotides match TRBD1. CDR1 is KGHSH, CDR2 LQKENI, per germline. This CDR3 spans 15 amino acids. The V and J ends lost 4 bases and 3 bases, in that order; junction bases with no gene match: 3. The CDR3 bases are TGTGCCAGCTCACGGGGACAGGGTTACACCGGGGAGCTGTTTTTT. Translated: CASSRGQGYTGELFF.

This clone has just one count. The chain is built from TRBV7-9 and TRBJ2-2; D is perhaps TRBD1 or TRBD2 (6 bases each). CDR3 length: 16 amino acids. Deletions cut 2 bases from V and 6 bases from J, with 16 bases between. Germline loops: CDR1 SEHNR, CDR2 FQNEAQ (reference sequence). The CDR3 coding sequence is TGTGCCAGCAGCTTAAATGTAGGGGGAGGATCCGGGGAGCTGTTTTTT. Protein product: CASSLNVGGGSGELFF.

The chain couples TRBV28 to TRBJ2-7; TRBD1 matches at 8 bases. CDR1 and CDR2 from the germline V gene are MDHEN and SYDVKM. The trim removed 5 bases at V and 2 bases at J, leaving 8 bases unmatched. The CDR3 spans 15 residues. The CDR3 protein is CASSETGDPTYEQYF. The CDR3 DNA is TGTGCCAGCAGTGAGACAGGGGATCCCACCTACGAGCAGTACTTC. Drawing the rest from reference TRBV28 and TRBJ2-7, the complete variable domain is DVKVTQSSRYLVKRTGEKVFLECVQDMDHENMFWYRQDPGLGLRLIYFSYDVKMKEKGDIPEGYSVSREKKERFSLILESASTNQTSMYLCASSETGDPTYEQYFGPGTRLTVT.

As DNA, the CDR3 is TGCAGCGTTGCCGGGCTAACCTACGAGCAGTACTTC. This encodes CSVAGLTYEQYF. J is TRBJ2-7 and V is TRBV29-1, with unresolved D. CDR1 SQVTM and CDR2 ANQGSEA come from the germline V gene. CDR3 length: 12 residues. Trimming stripped 4 bases from V and 2 bases from J, with 9 bases between.

This chain links TRBV19 with TRBJ2-3; 7 bases match TRBD2. The CDR3 has 15 residues. Germline loops: CDR1 LNHDA, CDR2 SQIVND (reference sequence). V lost 1 base and J lost 6; bases outside the gene matches: 7. CDR3 in DNA: TGTGCCAGTAGTATAGGGAGACTAGCCGCGGATACGCAGTATTTT. Residues: CASSIGRLAADTQYF.

The chain uses TRBV15 and TRBJ2-2, with a possible D match to TRBD1 (5 bases). Germline V gene data show CDR1 as LNHNV and CDR2 as YYDKDF (reference sequence). Trimming left V 0 bases short and J 6 bases short, with 17 bases between. The CDR3 consists of 17 residues. The CDR3, as DNA: TGTGCCACCAGCAGAGATAAAATAGGCAGGGCTCCCGGGGAGCTGTTTTTT. It codes for CATSRDKIGRAPGELFF.